A single sample gave rise to the 20 T cell receptor beta chains below, sequenced in a study of blood T cell repertoires in COVID-19. Produced via immunoSEQ multiplex PCR; TCRdb's table is partial and in-frame only. The table has about 220,000 clones, around three quarters seen once. The material sequenced was peripheral blood. These receptors were collected from a woman between 70 and 85 years old with acute or convalescent COVID-19.

This clone was seen only once. The genes are TRBV27 and TRBJ2-5; D is perhaps TRBD2 (7 bases). The ends were cut back, 4 bases at V and 4 bases at J, with 19 bases in the middle. The germline V gene has CDR1 MNHEY and CDR2 SMNVEV (reference sequence). The CDR3 sequence is 16 residues long. Written as DNA, the CDR3 is TGTGCCAGCAGTTCGGCTACCGGGGGGCTGGGAGAGACCCAGTACTTC. Its protein product is CASSSATGGLGETQYF.

The chain links TRBV5-5 to TRBJ2-7; a weak D match, TRBD2 (5 bases). V was pared by 5 bases and J by 5 bases, with 29 bases between. The CDR3 has 18 amino acids. Germline CDR1 is SGHKS and CDR2 is YYEKEE (reference sequence). CDR3: CASRDATIIGPGFDEQYF. Here the CDR3 DNA reads TGTGCCAGCAGAGACGCGACTATAATAGGACCAGGCTTTGACGAGCAGTACTTC.

This clone appeared a few times. The chain is built from TRBV20-1 and TRBJ2-3; D uncertain. The CDR3 totals 18 residues. V lost 3 bases, J lost 1 base, and 23 bases lay in between. Germline CDR1 reads DFQATT; CDR2 reads SNEGSKA (reference sequence). CDR3 region: CSASPAPRSHLGTDTQYF. The CDR3 DNA follows: TGCAGTGCTAGTCCGGCCCCCAGGTCGCACCTGGGCACAGATACGCAGTATTTT.

V is TRBV9 and J is TRBJ1-2; D perhaps matches TRBD1 (6 bases). The V and J ends lost 4 bases and 4 bases respectively, with 17 bases between them. From germline, CDR1 is SGDLS and CDR2 YYNGEE. The CDR3 loop spans 15 amino acids. CDR3 residues: CASSPAPTGTYGYTF. The CDR3 nucleotides read TGTGCCAGCAGCCCAGCCCCAACAGGGACCTATGGCTACACCTTC.

The chain employs TRBV6-2 or TRBV6-3 and TRBJ1-1; tentatively, D is TRBD1 (6 bases). CDR1 and CDR2 (germline): MNHEY, SVGEGT. The CDR3 totals 15 residues. V shed 6 bases and J shed 1 base, with 15 bases lying between them. This chain's CDR3 is CASSEHRVKNTEAFF. Written as DNA, the CDR3 is TGTGCCAGCAGCGAACACAGGGTCAAGAACACTGAAGCTTTCTTT.

This chain uses TRBV2 with TRBJ1-1; D is perhaps TRBD1 (5 bases). Germline CDR1 is SNHLY and CDR2 is FYNNEI. V was clipped by 4 bases and J by 1 base, with 10 bases between them. The CDR3 runs to 14 residues. For the CDR3, the DNA is TGTGCCAGCAGTGTAAGCAGGGCGAACACTGAAGCTTTCTTT. It yields the protein CASSVSRANTEAFF.

V gene TRBV11-2 combines with J gene TRBJ1-2; TRBD1 matches 7 bases. In germline, CDR1 is SGHAT, CDR2 FQNNGV. This CDR3 has 14 amino acids. V shed 4 bases, J shed 7 bases, and the junction held 9 bases outside the gene matches. The DNA of the CDR3 is TGTGCCAGCAGCTCCCGGACAGGTCAATTTGGCTACACCTTC. As protein: CASSSRTGQFGYTF.

The chain couples TRBV5-1 to TRBJ2-7, with D possibly matching TRBD1 (5 bases). Germline lookup yields CDR1 SGHRS and CDR2 YFSETQ. V lost 1 base and J 2 bases, leaving 13 bases between the germline ends. The CDR3 runs to 15 residues. CDR3 residues: CASSLNTGPTYEQYF. The CDR3 DNA reads TGCGCCAGCAGCTTGAACACAGGACCTACCTACGAGCAGTACTTC.

The rearrangement links TRBV6-5 to TRBJ2-7; 10 bases agree with TRBD2. Germline V gene data show CDR1 as MNHEY and CDR2 as SVGAGI. The CDR3 is 15 amino acids. This CDR3 is CASSDSRLAGYEQYV. In nucleotides, the CDR3 is TGTGCCAGCAGTGACTCGAGACTAGCGGGTTACGAGCAGTACGTC.

This clone was counted a few times. The J gene is TRBJ2-7, the V gene TRBV19; tentatively, D is TRBD2 (6 bases). Germline values: CDR1 LNHDA, CDR2 SQIVND (reference sequence). Trimming stripped 9 bases from V and 4 bases from J, with 25 bases between. The CDR3 extends over 16 amino acids. The CDR3 DNA reads TGTGCCAGCGGCACCAGCTACGGGGGTCGTGCGTACGAGCAGTACTTC. It specifies CASGTSYGGRAYEQYF.

CDR3 DNA sequence: TGTGCCAGCAAGTCCCGGGACAGGGTCGAGCAGTACTTC. Translating it yields CASKSRDRVEQYF. This chain uses TRBV3-1 (or the pseudogene TRBV3-2) with TRBJ2-7; 9 nucleotides agree with TRBD1. Trimming took 7 bases from V and 6 from J; bases not matched to a gene: 7. Germline V lookup: CDR1 LGHDT, CDR2 YNNKEL (reference sequence). This CDR3 is 13 amino acids long.

V gene TRBV19 combines with J gene TRBJ2-2; 13 bases match TRBD2. The ends lost 3 bases at V and 4 bases at J; junction bases unmatched: 2. The CDR3 has 16 residues. The germline CDR1 and CDR2 sequences are LNHDA and SQIVND (reference sequence). The CDR3 DNA reads TGTGCCAGTAGTATTAGACTAGCGGGGGGCACCGGGGAGCTGTTTTTT. It specifies CASSIRLAGGTGELFF.

The table lists this clone with a few counts. The chain is built from TRBV29-1 and TRBJ1-3; 8 bases map to TRBD1. The CDR3 extends over 15 amino acids. Germline CDR1 and CDR2: SQVTM and ANQGSEA. The trim removed 5 bases at V and 3 bases at J, leaving 9 bases unmatched. CDR3 protein: CSVHSAGQGGNTIYF. As DNA, the CDR3 is TGCAGCGTTCATTCCGCTGGACAGGGTGGAAACACCATATATTTT.

In DNA, the CDR3 is TGTGCCAGCAGTACTACAGGGAGCTATGGCTACACCTTC. Protein: CASSTTGSYGYTF. The J gene is TRBJ1-2, the V gene TRBV6-5, with a possible D match to TRBD1 (6 bases). The CDR3 runs 13 residues. Trimming took off 5 bases at V and 4 bases at J, with 11 bases between the two ends. Germline lookup yields CDR1 MNHEY and CDR2 SVGAGI.

This chain links TRBV6-5 with TRBJ2-2; D not resolved. Germline CDR1 is MNHEY and CDR2 is SVGAGI. The CDR3 consists of 12 residues. With 4 bases removed from V and 8 bases from J, the gap between germline ends came to 8 bases. CDR3 DNA sequence: TGTGCCAGCAGTTGGGCCGCTGGGGAGCTGTTTTTT. Residues: CASSWAAGELFF.

This chain uses TRBV5-4 with TRBJ1-2; weak D call: TRBD1 (5 bases). Germline V CDR1 and CDR2: SGHNT, YYREEE (reference sequence). This CDR3 is built from 13 residues. The V and J ends lost 3 bases and 6 bases respectively, with 12 bases between them. CDR3 amino acids: CASSSYRSDGYTF. The CDR3 coding sequence is TGTGCCAGCAGCTCGTACAGGTCAGATGGCTACACCTTC.

A note on this clone: It is unclear where the CDR3 begins or ends on the DNA, so no DNA is shown, and the CDR3 is as TCRdb lists it. The chain is built from TRBV24-1 and TRBJ2-4; TRBD2, the table's D call, lacks a check against the DNA. The CDR3 has 13 residues if both end residues are counted. CDR1 KGHDR and CDR2 SFDVKD come from the germline V gene. The chain's CDR3 is CATSTSAKNIQYF.

The rearrangement joins TRBV6-5 to TRBJ2-7, with 7 bases that match TRBD1. Germline V gives CDR1 MNHEY, CDR2 SVGAGI. V lost 1 base to trimming and J lost 5 bases; unmatched junction nucleotides: 8. CDR3 length: 15 residues. CDR3 sequence reads: CASSYFRQGPNEQYF. The CDR3 DNA is TGTGCCAGCAGTTACTTTAGACAGGGTCCTAACGAGCAGTACTTC.

The chain couples TRBV6-5 to TRBJ2-5, with D tentatively TRBD1 (9 bases). The germline CDR1 and CDR2 sequences are MNHEY and SVGAGI. V gave up 6 bases and J gave up 7 bases, with 21 bases separating them. CDR3 length: 15 amino acids. The CDR3 reads CASSRTGDGRATQYF. The CDR3 DNA sequence: TGTGCCAGCAGCAGGACAGGGGACGGGAGGGCGACCCAGTACTTC.

The V and J genes are TRBV11-2 and TRBJ2-5; TRBD1 aligns across 10 bases. Trimming removed 1 base from V and 6 bases from J; junction bases left unmatched: 2. The CDR3 runs to 14 residues. Germline lookup yields CDR1 SGHAT and CDR2 FQNNGV. The CDR3 DNA is TGTGCCAGCAGCTTAGGGACAGGGGGGAAGACCCAGTACTTC. The encoded protein is CASSLGTGGKTQYF.